The clone carrying this TCR beta chain has only a few counts. Its matching antigen is unknown. This specimen belongs to a study of T cells after yellow fever vaccination. In the study overall: Some fractions had low cell numbers, and these were prepared with SMART-Seq v4 Ultra Low Input.

Trimming cost V 4 bases and J 7 bases; bases outside gene matches: 12. In germline, CDR1 is SGDLS, CDR2 YYNGEE. This CDR3 comprises 15 residues. Overall study findings and caveats: The secondary T-cell response peaked on day 5, not day 15, but was weaker.

The 5'RACE template-switching step produced TCR cDNA and added a universal primer site and UMIs. In TCRdb, the 5' RACE reads were re-called with MiXCR into one record per CDR3 protein. The sample gives about 580,000 distinct CDR3 sequences, about a sixth of which show up once; 15% to 20% is in the top ten. Source: PBMCs, taken 5 to 6 days after the first yellow fever vaccination. This clonotype was obtained from a man younger than 35 who received the YFV17D yellow fever vaccine. The gene calls are TRBV9 and TRBJ2-3, with TRBD2 matching 7 bases. The CDR3 DNA sequence: TGTGCCAGCAGCTTCGCAAGCGGGGCCCGGCATACGCAGTATTTT. Translation: CASSFASGARHTQYF. The variable domain in full, completed from reference TRBV9 and TRBJ2-3, reads DSGVTQTPKHLITATGQRVTLRCSPRSGDLSVYWYQQSLDQGLQFLIQYYNGEERAKGNILERFSAQQFPDLHSELNLSSLELGDSALYFCASSFASGARHTQYFGPGTRLTVL.